Listed below are T cell receptor beta chains from one sample, sequenced in a study of PD-L1 blockade in urothelial cancer. Using immunoSEQ multiplex PCR, the repertoire was profiled, and TCRdb retains in-frame clones only, with some absent. Of 50,000 or so clones in the sample, around 85% were seen once. This specimen was PBMCs, taken around atezolizumab (anti-PD-L1) treatment. The receptors were sampled from a man in his sixties with urothelial cancer. CDR3s include the opening cysteine and the closing phenylalanine or tryptophan. D genes are given only for firm matches. Size is stated for part of the rows, as once, few or many counts, or as a class when the clone is expanded.

TRBV6-1	-	TRBD1	TRBJ2-7	CATHRDRGFTEQYF	TGTGCCACCCATCGGGACAGGGGCTTCACTGAGCAGTACTTC
TRBV28	-	TRBD1	TRBJ1-5	CASSSNRQGARNQPQHF	TGTGCCAGCAGTTCCAACCGACAGGGGGCTAGGAATCAGCCCCAGCATTTT
TRBV6-1	-	-	TRBJ2-5	CASSEYSGGETQYF	TGTGCCAGCAGTGAATATTCGGGTGGAGAGACCCAGTACTTC
TRBV30	-	TRBD2	TRBJ2-5	CAWSVGWLAGGKETQYF	TGTGCCTGGAGTGTCGGGTGGCTAGCGGGGGGGAAAGAGACCCAGTACTTC
TRBV10-3	once	-	TRBJ1-2	CAISPGIQGYTF	TGTGCCATCAGTCCGGGGATCCAAGGCTACACCTTC
TRBV30	-	TRBD1	TRBJ2-5	CACRGPGVGTQYF	TGTGCCTGCAGGGGGCCAGGAGTCGGGACCCAGTACTTC
TRBV6-5	once	TRBD2	TRBJ2-1	CASSQIAGGLYEQFF	TGTGCCAGCAGCCAAATAGCGGGGGGGCTCTATGAGCAGTTCTTC
TRBV11-3	once	-	TRBJ1-1	CASSRVTVNTEAFF	TGTGCCAGCAGCCGCGTCACAGTGAACACTGAAGCTTTCTTT
TRBV7-6	-	-	TRBJ1-2	CASSLEGVGYTF	TGTGCCAGCAGCTTAGAGGGGGTCGGCTACACCTTC
TRBV23-1	-	TRBD1	TRBJ2-5	CASTRGYQETQYF	TGCGCCAGCACCAGGGGGTACCAAGAGACCCAGTACTTC
TRBV6-1	-	-	TRBJ1-1	CASSRANTEAFF	TGTGCCAGCAGCAGGGCCAACACTGAAGCTTTCTTT
TRBV20-1	-	TRBD1	TRBJ2-7	CSPRQGVEQYF	TGCAGTCCAAGACAGGGGGTCGAGCAGTACTTC
TRBV6-6	few	TRBD1	TRBJ2-3	CASRPRDRITDTQYF	TGTGCCAGCAGACCCCGGGACAGGATCACAGATACGCAGTATTTT
TRBV4-1	-	TRBD2	TRBJ2-5	CASSQDTSGETQYF	TGCGCCAGCAGCCAAGATACTAGCGGGGAGACCCAGTACTTC
TRBV18	few	-	TRBJ1-1	CASSPLVGNTEAFF	TGTGCCAGCTCACCGCTCGTCGGGAACACTGAAGCTTTCTTT
TRBV27	once	TRBD1	TRBJ2-3	CASSPIYRGSKDTQYF	TGTGCCAGCAGTCCAATATACAGGGGGAGCAAAGATACGCAGTATTTT
TRBV5-8	-	TRBD2	TRBJ2-5	CASSFALGQRGEAQYF	TGTGCCAGCAGCTTCGCCTTAGGTCAGCGGGGGGAGGCCCAGTACTTC
TRBV15	-	TRBD1	TRBJ1-2	CATSRDLPRTGEGGYTF	TGTGCCACCAGCAGAGATCTCCCCAGGACAGGGGAGGGTGGCTACACCTTC
TRBV27	-	-	TRBJ2-3	CASSFRTRGDTQYF	TGTGCCAGCAGTTTCCGGACCAGGGGCGATACGCAGTATTTT
TRBV6-5	once	TRBD1	TRBJ1-1	CASSHRDRVPEAFF	TGTGCCAGCAGTCACCGGGACAGGGTCCCTGAAGCTTTCTTT
TRBV6-1	once	TRBD1	TRBJ2-7	CASTGARYEQYF	TGTGCCAGTACAGGGGCGCGTTACGAGCAGTACTTC
TRBV9	-	-	TRBJ1-4	CASSVAAGMFEKLFF	TGTGCCAGCAGCGTAGCTGCAGGGATGTTTGAAAAACTGTTTTTT
TRBV5-6	-	TRBD1	TRBJ1-1	CASSEGQGTLKAFF	TGTGCCAGCAGCGAGGGACAGGGGACCCTTAAAGCTTTCTTT
TRBV18	-	-	TRBJ2-5	CASSPLKTGPGETQYF	TGTGCCAGCTCACCACTGAAGACAGGCCCCGGGGAGACCCAGTACTTC
TRBV4-3	-	-	TRBJ2-6	CASSQDRGLSGANVLTF	TGCGCCAGCAGCCAAGATCGAGGTCTCTCTGGGGCCAACGTCCTGACTTTC
TRBV2	-	-	TRBJ1-2	CASSPLTGNYGYTF	TGTGCCAGCAGTCCATTAACAGGGAACTATGGCTACACCTTC
TRBV7-9	-	-	TRBJ2-7	CASSPEIADEQYF	TGTGCCAGCAGCCCGGAGATAGCTGACGAGCAGTACTTC
TRBV30	-	-	TRBJ1-1	CAWIGYSQAFF	TGTGCCTGGATCGGATATAGCCAAGCTTTCTTT
TRBV11-3	-	TRBD1	TRBJ1-1	CASSSYRGLNTEAFF	TGTGCCAGCAGCAGTTACAGGGGACTGAACACTGAAGCTTTCTTT
TRBV6-6	-	-	TRBJ1-3	CASTDGQYGNTIYF	TGTGCCAGCACCGATGGACAGTACGGAAACACCATATATTTT
TRBV5-1	-	TRBD1	TRBJ1-4	CASSLGTGGSFEKLFF	TGCGCCAGCAGCTTGGGGACAGGGGGAAGTTTCGAAAAACTGTTTTTT
TRBV6-5	-	TRBD2	TRBJ2-3	CASSYSLAGGDTQYF	TGTGCCAGCAGTTACTCACTAGCGGGGGGAGATACGCAGTATTTT
TRBV7-9	-	-	TRBJ1-3	CAGQRQGSGNTIYF	TGTGCCGGCCAGCGTCAGGGTTCTGGAAACACCATATATTTT
TRBV4-3	-	-	TRBJ2-6	CASSQEIQGSAGANVLTF	TGCGCCAGCAGCCAAGAGATACAGGGAAGTGCTGGGGCCAACGTCCTGACTTTC
TRBV2	-	-	TRBJ2-4	CASIGLKNIQYF	TGTGCCAGCATCGGTCTTAAAAACATTCAGTACTTC
TRBV30	-	-	TRBJ1-5	CAWSVGGAGQPQHF	TGTGCCTGGAGTGTAGGGGGGGCTGGTCAGCCCCAGCATTTT
TRBV7-9	-	-	TRBJ2-5	CASSRSGTQYF	TGTGCCAGCAGTCGGAGCGGGACCCAGTACTTC
TRBV11-2	-	-	TRBJ1-2	CASSSQGGDMYGYTF	TGTGCCAGCAGCTCCCAAGGGGGGGACATGTATGGCTACACCTTC
TRBV7-7	-	-	TRBJ1-3	CASSLAPGNTIYF	TGTGCTAGCAGCTTAGCCCCAGGAAACACCATATATTTT
TRBV7-8	once	-	TRBJ1-1	CASSLATGNTEAFF	TGTGCCAGCAGCTTAGCGACGGGGAACACTGAAGCTTTCTTT
TRBV7-3	-	-	TRBJ1-4	CASSFQGGEKLFF	TGTGCCAGCAGCTTCCAGGGAGGTGAAAAACTGTTTTTT
TRBV27	-	-	TRBJ2-1	CASSLWQGNEQFF	TGTGCCAGCAGTTTATGGCAGGGTAATGAGCAGTTCTTC
TRBV7-6	-	TRBD1	TRBJ1-3	CASSEITGAGNTIYF	TGTGCCAGCAGCGAAATAACAGGGGCTGGAAACACCATATATTTT
TRBV5-1	-	TRBD2	TRBJ2-1	CASSLLAGAYNEQFF	TGCGCCAGCAGCTTGTTGGCGGGGGCCTACAATGAGCAGTTCTTC
TRBV4-1	-	-	TRBJ1-2	CASSHGWARGNYGYTF	TGCGCCAGCAGCCACGGTTGGGCCAGGGGTAACTATGGCTACACCTTC
TRBV27	-	TRBD1	TRBJ1-1	CASSLVVGQDNFF	TGTGCCAGCAGTTTAGTGGTCGGACAGGATAATTTCTTT
TRBV9	-	-	TRBJ1-4	CASSVEGRNGEKLFF	TGTGCCAGCAGCGTAGAGGGGCGGAATGGGGAAAAACTGTTTTTT
TRBV6-5	-	TRBD1	TRBJ2-2	CASRNRDRGPGELFF	TGTGCCAGCAGAAACCGGGACAGGGGACCCGGGGAGCTGTTTTTT
TRBV5-1	-	TRBD1	TRBJ1-1	CASSPGTGGGTEAFF	TGCGCCAGCAGCCCCGGGACAGGGGGAGGCACTGAAGCTTTCTTT